This T cell receptor beta chain was recovered during a study of T cells after yellow fever vaccination. Across the study: Libraries from low-cell-number fractions were prepared with the SMART-Seq v4 Ultra Low Input RNA kit.

In TCRdb, the 5' RACE reads were re-called with MiXCR into one record per CDR3 protein. The data show 500,000 to 650,000 distinct CDR3 sequences, around an eighth seen once. With 2 bases removed from V and 5 bases from J, the gap between germline ends came to 3 bases. The CDR3 contains 12 residues. Per germline, CDR1 MNHEY and CDR2 SVGEGT. As regards this clonotype: Its cognate antigen is unknown.

Whole-study findings and limits: Any FACS-sorted repertoire could hold abundant clonotypes that contaminate it from the bulk population.

This TCR derives from a young man who received the YFV17D yellow fever vaccine. The rearrangement uses TRBV6-2 or TRBV6-3 and TRBJ2-2; D unresolved. The sample consisted of PBMCs, taken on the day of the yellow fever booster vaccination. The CDR3 spells CASSYHTGELFF. The CDR3 nucleotides are TGTGCCAGCAGTTACCATACCGGGGAGCTGTTTTTT.